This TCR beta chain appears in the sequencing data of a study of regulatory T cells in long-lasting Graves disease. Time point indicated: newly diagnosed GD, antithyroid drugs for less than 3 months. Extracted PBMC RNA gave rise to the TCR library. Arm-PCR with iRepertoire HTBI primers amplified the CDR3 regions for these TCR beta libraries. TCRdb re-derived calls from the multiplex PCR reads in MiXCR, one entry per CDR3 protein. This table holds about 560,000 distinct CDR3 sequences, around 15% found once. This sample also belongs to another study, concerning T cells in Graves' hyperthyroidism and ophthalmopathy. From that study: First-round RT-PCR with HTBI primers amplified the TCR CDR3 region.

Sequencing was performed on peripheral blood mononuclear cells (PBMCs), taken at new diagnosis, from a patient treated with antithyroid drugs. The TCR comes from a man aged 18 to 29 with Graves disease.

The CDR3 DNA reads as TGTGCCAGCAGTTACTCGATAAGGGGGAGACGCAATGAGCAGTTCTTC. Residues: CASSYSIRGRRNEQFF. The V and J genes are TRBV6-6 and TRBJ2-1; tentative D call: TRBD1 (6 bases). V lost 0 bases and J 6 bases, leaving 15 bases between the germline ends. Germline CDR1 reads MNHNY; CDR2 reads SVGAGI (reference sequence). CDR3 size: 16 residues.